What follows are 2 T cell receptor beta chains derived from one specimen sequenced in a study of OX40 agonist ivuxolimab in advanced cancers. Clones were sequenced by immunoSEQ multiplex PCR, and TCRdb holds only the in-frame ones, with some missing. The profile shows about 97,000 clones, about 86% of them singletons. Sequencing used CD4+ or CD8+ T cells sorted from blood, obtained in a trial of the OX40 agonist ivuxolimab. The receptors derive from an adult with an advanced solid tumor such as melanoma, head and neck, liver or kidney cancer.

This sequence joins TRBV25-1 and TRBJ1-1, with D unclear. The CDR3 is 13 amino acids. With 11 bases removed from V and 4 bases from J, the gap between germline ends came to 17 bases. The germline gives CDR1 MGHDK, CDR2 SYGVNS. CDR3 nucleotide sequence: TGTGCCCACGGGCTAGGACTGGGCACTGAAGCTTTCTTT. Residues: CAHGLGLGTEAFF.

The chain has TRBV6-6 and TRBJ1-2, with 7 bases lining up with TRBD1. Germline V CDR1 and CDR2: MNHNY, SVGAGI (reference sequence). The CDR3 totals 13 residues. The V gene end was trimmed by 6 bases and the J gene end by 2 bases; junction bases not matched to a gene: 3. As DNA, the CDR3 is TGTGCCAGCAGCAGGGGACAGAACTATGGCTACACCTTC. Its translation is CASSRGQNYGYTF.